The text below deals with one TCR beta chain. The antigen is not known. The CDR3 extends over 15 amino acids. Trimming shortened V by 2 bases and J by 5 bases, and 18 bases separated the two germline ends. Germline V gene sequence: CDR1 SQVTM, CDR2 ANQGSEA. The sample belongs to a study of cytomegalovirus exposure and HLA in healthy donors. Whole-study findings and limits: In a later analysis, at a false discovery rate of 0.05, 16,951 TCR beta sequences were associated with HLA alleles.

The study ran its PCR with 60 Vbeta and 13 Jbeta primers. Some clones are missing from TCRdb's copy, which holds only in-frame ones; the method was immunoSEQ multiplex PCR. The top ten hold about 1.2% of the sample, which has over 200,000 clones, about 85% seen once. The source material was PBMCs. The receptor comes from a human donor in good health. The chain links TRBV29-1 to TRBJ1-2; no clear D. The CDR3 spells CSVEIRSGRVYGYTF. The DNA for the CDR3 is TGCAGCGTTGAAATTCGGTCCGGGCGGGTTTATGGCTACACCTTC.